This is a list of T cell receptor beta chains from one sample in a study of shared T cell receptors in the human thymus. Sequencing used immunoSEQ multiplex PCR; TCRdb keeps in-frame clones, though not all of them. The sample contains 650,000 to 950,000 clones, approximately 85% of which appear only once. The data were also submitted as part of a second study, on human thymus T cells.

The sequenced sample was thymocytes. The origin of the receptors is a girl under three years old with a congenital heart defect. The CDR3 runs from the conserved cysteine through the conserved F or W. D genes are given only for firm matches.

J | D | V | CDR3 | DNA
TRBJ2-1 | . | TRBV2 | CASSEHPGGNSYNEQFF | TGTGCCAGCAGCGAACACCCCGGCGGGAACTCCTACAATGAGCAGTTCTTC
TRBJ1-1 | . | TRBV10-2 | CASSGGKGFTAFF | TGCGCCAGCAGTGGAGGGAAAGGGTTCACCGCTTTCTTT
TRBJ2-1 | . | TRBV9 | CASSVDGGEQFF | TGTGCCAGCAGCGTAGATGGGGGGGAGCAGTTCTTC
TRBJ2-3 | . | TRBV4-1 | CASRLRGGATDTQYF | TGCGCCAGCAGACTTCGCGGGGGCGCGACAGATACGCAGTATTTT
TRBJ1-2 | . | TRBV29-1 | CSGEVRGEGYTF | TGCAGCGGTGAGGTCAGGGGCGAGGGCTACACCTTC
TRBJ1-1 | . | TRBV7-9 | CASSARNPLGGQAFF | TGTGCCAGCAGCGCGCGCAATCCTTTGGGAGGGCAAGCTTTCTTT
TRBJ2-2 | TRBD1 | TRBV5-1 | CASHRQGWETGELFF | TGCGCCAGCCACAGACAGGGTTGGGAAACCGGGGAGCTGTTTTTT
TRBJ1-1 | . | TRBV29-1 | CSVTPKVSDTEAFF | TGCAGCGTAACCCCTAAGGTGAGCGACACTGAAGCTTTCTTT
TRBJ2-3 | TRBD2 | TRBV27 | CASSLPGLAGLSTDTQYF | TGTGCCAGCAGTTTACCGGGACTAGCGGGGCTCAGCACAGATACGCAGTATTTT
TRBJ2-7 | TRBD1 | TRBV20-1 | CSAGQGDGKYF | TGCAGTGCGGGACAGGGGGATGGGAAGTACTTC
TRBJ1-5 | . | TRBV6-1 | CASGKGGGQPQHF | TGTGCCAGCGGCAAGGGTGGAGGCCAGCCCCAGCATTTT
TRBJ2-1 | TRBD2 | TRBV28 | CASSLYGIAGGPSSYNEQFF | TGTGCCAGCAGTTTATACGGAATAGCGGGGGGTCCGAGCTCCTACAATGAGCAGTTCTTC
TRBJ1-6 | . | TRBV2 | CASSQGHLNSPLHF | TGTGCCAGCAGTCAGGGACACCTAAATTCACCCCTCCACTTT
TRBJ1-1 | TRBD1 | TRBV27 | CASSWFGTAKNTEAFF | TGTGCCAGCAGTTGGTTCGGGACAGCCAAAAACACTGAAGCTTTCTTT
TRBJ1-4 | . | TRBV29-1 | CSVGQEKLFF | TGCAGCGTTGGACAGGAAAAACTGTTTTTT
TRBJ1-1 | . | TRBV2 | CASRNRMEGGLVQCLNTEAFF | TGTGCCAGCAGAAACCGAATGGAAGGAGGATTAGTCCAATGTTTGAACACTGAAGCTTTCTTT
TRBJ1-1 | . | TRBV5-6 | CASSFGPGPLMGTEAFF | TGTGCCAGCAGCTTTGGTCCAGGCCCTCTCATGGGCACTGAAGCTTTCTTT
TRBJ1-1 | . | TRBV10-3 | CAISGSQKTMNTEAFF | TGTGCCATCAGTGGGAGCCAGAAAACTATGAACACTGAAGCTTTCTTT
TRBJ2-7 | . | TRBV2 | CAPQNSTNSYEQYF | TGTGCCCCACAGAATTCTACCAACTCCTACGAGCAGTACTTC